This is a list of T cell receptor beta chains from one sample in a study of graft-versus-host responses after intestinal transplantation. Profiling relied on immunoSEQ multiplex PCR, and the TCRdb table lists in-frame clones only, not all of them. The sample yields approximately 24,000 clones, around nine tenths seen once. The starting material was PBMCs, obtained approximately 38 days after intestinal transplant. The receptors here all came from a human patient who received an intestinal transplant, so some T cells may come from the graft donor. Both conserved end residues are part of each CDR3.

V,length,CDR3
TRBV4-3,14,CASRLQGARGGYTF
TRBV7-2,16,CASSHSGGTSSYEQYF
TRBV6-5,13,CASWGVQNTEAFF
TRBV7-8,16,CASSLGYRGLRTEAFF
TRBV4-1,13,CASSHGQDYEQYF
TRBV28,20,CASSLRSGDRVAWGNTEAFF
TRBV28,12,CASRQLNTEAFF
TRBV4-3,18,CASSQEPGPSSGANVLTF
TRBV7-2,15,CASSPSTGWGETQYF
TRBV28,15,CASRTGPRGSYEQYF
TRBV2,13,CASSRAFSYEQYF
TRBV6-5,16,CASSYWGQGASDEQYF
TRBV19,12,CASSLLGTEAFF
TRBV6-5,15,CASSGQGAYTGELFF
TRBV13,15,CASSLEGPLSYEQYF
TRBV19,17,CASSIRTSGISYNEQFF
TRBV7-4,14,CASSDRDHNQPQHF
TRBV18,13,CASSPTGTDTQYF
TRBV7-7,16,CASSLGLAGSINEQFF
TRBV19,14,CASSNGVPSGEQYF
TRBV4-1,17,CASSQVSGSYNTGELFF
TRBV15,16,CATSRAKRDSTDTQYF
TRBV7-3,13,CASSSSAHYGYTF
TRBV25-1,13,CASSAGTAYEQYF
TRBV9,18,CASSPRWGTSGMIDTQYF
TRBV7-6,16,CASSLGGQGLNTEAFF
TRBV16,14,CASSQSPGLTPLHF
TRBV5-3,10,CARRGYCYTF
TRBV4-3,15,CASSQGIANTGELFF
TRBV7-6,15,CASSLAQGDNSPLHF
TRBV7-9,12,CASSPATYEQYF
TRBV30,14,CAWIRDGYNTEAFF
TRBV7-8,12,CASSSDRNEQFF
TRBV6-5,13,CASSLDGPTEAFF
TRBV11-1,16,CAVDGFSGALPGELFF
TRBV27,13,CASSLRTPYEQYF
TRBV7-2,17,CASSPLGRAGGPGEQFF
TRBV4-1,15,CASSLRDSSGAEQFF
TRBV9,15,CASSVDGRENQPQHF
TRBV5-8,14,CASSLGQGAREQYF
TRBV15,15,CATSARRDVGTEAFF
TRBV9,16,CASSDRLGGSYNEQFF
TRBV9,15,CASSVEKQAVDTQYF
TRBV7-9,14,CASCSGTGHEKLFF
TRBV19,16,CASRQIQGATNQPQHF